The rows below give T cell receptor beta chains drawn from one sample of a study of T-cell memory formation after mild COVID-19. Using its own MiXCR run on the 5' RACE reads, TCRdb lists one record per CDR3 protein. The sample contains roughly 130,000 distinct CDR3 sequences, 15% to 20% of which appear only once. What was sequenced was PBMCs or a T cell subset sorted from them (not recorded which). These receptors all come from a man in his late teens or twenties who had mild COVID-19 (a few samples of this study predate the infection). Cell type and time point are not known. Each CDR3 is given with its conserved first and last residue. D genes are given only for firm matches. The listing skips clone size in some rows; elsewhere it reads once, few, many or a size class.

size: -
V: TRBV7-2
D: TRBD1
J: TRBJ2-7
DNA: TGTGCCAGCAGCCCACCCCGGGACAGGGGCTACGAGCAGTACTTC
CDR3: CASSPPRDRGYEQYF

size: -
V: TRBV27
D: TRBD1
J: TRBJ1-1
DNA: TGTGCCAGCAGTTTACGGGACAGGGGGATGCCTGAAGCTTTCTTT
CDR3: CASSLRDRGMPEAFF

size: -
V: TRBV7-7
D: TRBD2
J: TRBJ2-3
DNA: TGTGCCAGCAGCTTAGGCGGCGGGGGTGGAGATACGCAGTATTTT
CDR3: CASSLGGGGGDTQYF

size: once
V: TRBV20-1
D: TRBD1
J: TRBJ1-1
DNA: TGCAGTGCTAGCGACAGGGGGCTTTTACTCGCTGAAGCTTTCTTT
CDR3: CSASDRGLLLAEAFF

size: few
V: TRBV21-1
D: -
J: TRBJ2-1
DNA: TGTGCCAGCAGCAAAGGACAGGGGAATCTGTTTTGTACGCAGTTCTTC
CDR3: CASSKGQGNLFCTQFF

size: many
V: TRBV24-1
D: -
J: TRBJ2-1
DNA: TGTGCCACCAGTGATTCCCCGAGTTTATGGACGCAGTTCTTC
CDR3: CATSDSPSLWTQFF

size: many
V: TRBV7-6
D: -
J: TRBJ2-7
DNA: TGTGCCAGCAGCTTACTTCGGGGACAAAGCTACGAGCAGTACTTC
CDR3: CASSLLRGQSYEQYF

size: -
V: TRBV4-2
D: -
J: TRBJ1-4
DNA: TGTGCCAGCAGCCAAGAAGTGGACTCCTCGGTTAATGAAAAACTGTTTTTT
CDR3: CASSQEVDSSVNEKLFF

size: -
V: TRBV12-3/TRBV12-4
D: -
J: TRBJ2-5
DNA: TGTGCCAGCACCGTGGGCGGCTCATACCAAGAGACCCAGTACTTC
CDR3: CASTVGGSYQETQYF

size: -
V: TRBV19
D: TRBD1
J: TRBJ1-2
DNA: TGTGCCAGTAGTCTGACAGGGGACTATGGCTACACCTTC
CDR3: CASSLTGDYGYTF

size: many
V: TRBV5-6
D: -
J: TRBJ2-5
DNA: TGTGCCAGCAGCTTGTTCCACCAAGAGACCCAGTACTTC
CDR3: CASSLFHQETQYF

size: few
V: TRBV2
D: TRBD2
J: TRBJ2-1
DNA: TGTGCCAGCAGGCTCCTCACTAGCGGGGGAATCAATGAGCAGTTCTTC
CDR3: CASRLLTSGGINEQFF

size: many
V: TRBV7-9
D: -
J: TRBJ1-1
DNA: TGTGCCAGCAGCCGCGGACTCCTAAACACTGAAGCTTTCTTT
CDR3: CASSRGLLNTEAFF

size: -
V: TRBV7-3
D: -
J: TRBJ2-3
DNA: TGTGCCAGCAGCTTAAGTCAGGGGTTAGATACGCAGTATTTT
CDR3: CASSLSQGLDTQYF

size: -
V: TRBV5-4
D: -
J: TRBJ1-1
DNA: TGTGCCAGCAGCTCCGGACTTCAGGGTACTGAAGCTTTCTTT
CDR3: CASSSGLQGTEAFF